This TCR beta chain is drawn from a study of immune evolution from preneoplasia to lung adenocarcinoma. V gave up 4 bases and J gave up 4 bases, with 16 bases separating them. CDR3 length: 15 residues. CDR1 LGHNA and CDR2 YNFKEQ come from the germline V gene. General observations from the study: Compared with EGFR-mutant or double wild-type lesions, KRAS-mutant nodules were more clonal.

The sample holds one count of this clone. Its antigen remains unknown. Profiling relied on immunoSEQ multiplex PCR, and the TCRdb table lists in-frame clones only, not all of them. This table holds 11,000 to 15,000 clones, roughly 80% found once. The receptor comes from a person aged 65 to 85 with lung adenocarcinoma. The sequenced material came from FFPE minimally invasive lung adenocarcinoma tissue. The V call is TRBV4-2, the J call TRBJ1-2; no definite D call. Here the CDR3 reads CASSPANEGLYGYTF. DNA of the CDR3: TGTGCCAGCAGCCCAGCAAATGAGGGCCTCTATGGCTACACCTTC.